The 24 T cell receptor beta chains below all came from one sample that was sequenced in a study of T cells in localized non-small cell lung cancer. Measured with immunoSEQ multiplex PCR; TCRdb has only the in-frame clones, and not every one. In the table there are over 20,000 clones, roughly 90% of which are singletons. The sequencing here drew on peripheral blood, taken before any cancer treatment. The receptors here all came from a woman aged 35 to 70 with stage I lung adenocarcinoma.

This clone was seen a single time. The genes are TRBV6-5 and TRBJ1-2, with D possibly matching TRBD1 (6 bases). V was pared by 6 bases and J by 3 bases, with 8 bases between. The CDR3 totals 12 residues. CDR1 and CDR2 (germline): MNHEY, SVGAGI. CDR3 region: CASRRTDYGYTF. In DNA form, the CDR3 reads TGTGCCAGCAGAAGGACAGACTATGGCTACACCTTC.

The rearrangement joins TRBV7-2 to TRBJ2-3; D perhaps matches TRBD1 (6 bases). The V and J ends lost 4 bases and 4 bases respectively, with 18 bases between them. Germline V lookup: CDR1 SGHTA, CDR2 FQGNSA. CDR3 length equals 16 residues. The DNA of the CDR3 is TGTGCCAGCAGCTACAAAAGGGGACACACGGCAGATACGCAGTATTTT. It specifies CASSYKRGHTADTQYF.

The chain is built from TRBV4-1 and TRBJ2-5; no reliable D call. The J call is doubtful: the DNA matches TRBJ2-7 better. The CDR3 totals 16 residues. Germline CDR1 reads MGHRA; CDR2 reads YSYEKL. The CDR3 coding sequence is TGCGCCAGCAGCCAAGTATCCATGCCTACCCCCCACGAGCAGTACTTC. This encodes CASSQVSMPTPHEQYF.

This clone was found once. The chain couples TRBV9 to TRBJ2-2, with a possible D match to TRBD1 (5 bases). The V end was cut by 5 bases, the J end by 4 bases, with 6 bases between. In germline, CDR1 is SGDLS, CDR2 YYNGEE. The CDR3 extends over 12 amino acids. The CDR3 bases are TGTGCCAGCAGAAGGGGCACCGGGGAGCTGTTTTTT. This sequence encodes CASRRGTGELFF.

The chain links TRBV6-5 to TRBJ2-7; 14 nucleotides match TRBD2. The CDR3 runs to 13 residues. Germline-derived CDR1 and CDR2 are MNHEY and SVGAGI. The V gene end was trimmed by 4 bases and the J gene end by 10 bases; junction bases not matched to a gene: 3. Here the CDR3 DNA reads TGTGCCAGCAGTTCGGGACTAGCGGGAGCCCAGTACTTC. Translation gives CASSSGLAGAQYF.

The rearrangement joins TRBV18 to TRBJ1-5; the match to TRBD1 covers 7 bases. The CDR3 runs to 15 residues. V lost 6 bases to trimming and J lost 1 base; unmatched junction nucleotides: 6. Germline V gene lookup returns CDR1 KGHSH and CDR2 LQKENI. CDR3 amino acids: CASSLQGFSNQPQHF. The CDR3 DNA sequence: TGTGCCAGCTCCCTACAGGGGTTCAGCAATCAGCCCCAGCATTTT.

V and J are TRBV7-8 and TRBJ2-1, with D perhaps assigned TRBD1 or TRBD2 (6 bases each). CDR3 length equals 13 residues. CDR1 SGHVS and CDR2 FQNEAQ come from the germline V gene. V lost 7 bases and J 4 bases, leaving 11 bases between the germline ends. The CDR3 spells CASIEGGYNEQFF. CDR3 DNA sequence: TGTGCCAGCATAGAGGGGGGTTACAATGAGCAGTTCTTC.

In the case of this clone: A junction boundary mismatches the germline segment, possibly from a read error. The DNA of the CDR3 is TGCAGTGCTGGAGATGATCCGTATTTT. Its protein is CSAGDDPYF. This chain uses TRBV20-1 with TRBJ2-3; D unclear. Germline-derived CDR1 and CDR2 are DFQATT and SNEGSKA (reference sequence). The CDR3 length is 9 residues.

J is TRBJ2-7 and V is TRBV6-1; 8 bases map to TRBD1. Germline assignment: CDR1 MNHNS and CDR2 SASEGT. The J segment lost 0 bases and the V segment lost 5 bases, leaving 3 bases of the junction unmatched. This CDR3 spans 14 amino acids. In DNA, the CDR3 is TGTGCCAGCAGTATGACAGGGGTCTCCTACGAGCAGTACTTC. Translated: CASSMTGVSYEQYF.

This chain links TRBV11-1 with TRBJ2-5; TRBD1 might be the D (6 bases). The CDR3 consists of 13 residues. Between the trimmed V and J ends, which lost 6 bases and 4 bases, there was a span of 12 bases. CDR1 SGHAT and CDR2 FQDESV come from the germline V gene (reference sequence). This chain's CDR3 is CASRSGVRETQYF. The CDR3 nucleotides read TGTGCCAGCAGGTCAGGGGTACGAGAGACCCAGTACTTC.

The chain is built from TRBV5-1 and TRBJ2-3; D gene unclear. Trimming left V 0 bases short and J 2 bases short, with 10 bases between. Germline V gene sequence: CDR1 SGHRS, CDR2 YFSETQ. There are 15 residues in the CDR3. The CDR3 bases are TGCGCCAGCAGCTTGGAACTCCCATCCACAGATACGCAGTATTTT. It is translated as CASSLELPSTDTQYF.

The V gene is TRBV2, the J gene TRBJ1-5, with 8 bases fitting TRBD1. Germline CDR1 SNHLY, CDR2 FYNNEI. The ends lost 7 bases at V and 9 bases at J; junction bases unmatched: 5. The CDR3 loop spans 12 amino acids. The DNA for the CDR3 is TGTGCCAGCACCCAGGGGGCAGGGCCCCAGCATTTT. Translating it yields CASTQGAGPQHF.

This chain connects TRBV7-2 to TRBJ2-3; TRBD2 might be the D (6 bases). In germline, CDR1 is SGHTA, CDR2 FQGNSA. This CDR3 region has 13 residues. With 5 bases removed from V and 10 bases from J, the gap between germline ends came to 16 bases. This CDR3 is CASSPSTTGAQYF. CDR3 nucleotide sequence: TGTGCCAGCAGCCCCTCGACTACGGGGGCGCAGTATTTT. The full variable domain, rest sourced from reference TRBV7-2 and TRBJ2-3, is GAGVSQSPSNKVTEKGKDVELRCDPISGHTALYWYRQSLGQGLEFLIYFQGNSAPDKSGLPSDRFSAERTGGSVSTLTIQRTQQEDSAVYLCASSPSTTGAQYFGPGTRLTVL.

The chain joins TRBV5-1 to TRBJ2-2; perhaps TRBD1 as D (5 bases). The CDR3 covers 16 residues. Trimming removed 1 base from V and 3 bases from J, with 13 bases in between. Germline V CDR1 and CDR2: SGHRS, YFSETQ. The CDR3 sequence: CASSLRIQGDTGELFF. The DNA for the CDR3 is TGCGCCAGCAGCTTGAGGATCCAAGGGGACACCGGGGAGCTGTTTTTT.

The chain has TRBV5-8 and TRBJ1-4; TRBD1 aligns across 8 bases. The trim removed 4 bases at V and 8 bases at J, leaving 7 bases unmatched. Germline CDR1 is SGHTS and CDR2 is YDEGEE. The CDR3 is made up of 14 amino acids. Written as DNA, the CDR3 is TGTGCCAGCAGCCGGACAGGGAAAGGAGAAAAACTGTTTTTT. This translates into CASSRTGKGEKLFF.

The rearrangement links TRBV2 to TRBJ1-1, with D uncertain. This CDR3 has 14 amino acids. Germline loops: CDR1 SNHLY, CDR2 FYNNEI. V was cut by 0 bases and J by 4 bases, with 9 bases left in between. CDR3 in amino acids: CASSEASASTEAFF. CDR3 bases: TGTGCCAGCAGTGAAGCGTCCGCGAGCACTGAAGCTTTCTTT.

This clone showed up just a few times. This chain joins TRBV7-2 and TRBJ1-2, with D unresolved. The CDR3 totals 12 residues. The ends were cut back, 3 bases at V and 8 bases at J, with 10 bases in the middle. Looked up from germline, CDR1 is SGHTA and CDR2 is FQGNSA. As DNA, the CDR3 is TGTGCCAGCAGCTTCGTAGGGCTAGGCTACACCTTC. Encoded protein: CASSFVGLGYTF.

The chain uses TRBV28 and TRBJ1-4; the D is unclear. With 1 base removed from V and 7 bases from J, the gap between germline ends came to 10 bases. CDR3 length: 14 amino acids. Germline CDR1 is MDHEN and CDR2 is SYDVKM. CDR3 sequence: CASSLSWAGEKLFF. CDR3 nucleotide sequence: TGTGCCAGCAGTTTATCTTGGGCAGGTGAAAAACTGTTTTTT.

This clone was detected only once. Other DNA sequences in this specimen translate into the identical CDR3. The rearrangement links TRBV10-3 to TRBJ2-3; 10 bases are a match to TRBD2. Trimming at V came to 3 bases and at J to 5 bases, leaving 2 bases not matched to a gene. Germline CDR1 is ENHRY and CDR2 is SYGVKD. The CDR3 sequence is 14 residues long. CDR3 sequence reads: CAISEAGGIDTQYF. The CDR3 nucleotides are TGTGCCATCAGTGAAGCGGGAGGGATAGATACGCAGTATTTT.

The chain employs TRBV27 and TRBJ1-2; D is uncertain. CDR1 and CDR2 (germline): MNHEY, SMNVEV (reference sequence). This CDR3 comprises 13 residues. The germline V and J ends were trimmed by 8 bases and 0 bases, with 10 bases remaining between them. The chain's CDR3 is CASGRQANYGYTF. Written as DNA, the CDR3 is TGTGCCAGCGGAAGGCAAGCTAACTATGGCTACACCTTC.

This clone was observed a single time. This chain joins TRBV4-2 and TRBJ2-7; D possibly corresponds to TRBD2 (5 bases). Germline V lookup: CDR1 LGHNA, CDR2 YNFKEQ. The CDR3 contains 14 residues. Trimming removed 5 bases from V and 2 bases from J, with 13 bases in between. The CDR3 region has the DNA TGTGCCAGCAGCTCTTCACTAGTAGCCTACGAGCAGTACTTC. Its translation: CASSSSLVAYEQYF.

This chain joins TRBV2 and TRBJ2-2; 9 positions agree with TRBD1. Unmatched junction bases numbered 3, after V lost 6 bases and J lost 1 base. Germline V CDR1 and CDR2: SNHLY, FYNNEI. The CDR3 contains 15 residues. This chain's CDR3 is CASRPGQGNTGELFF. CDR3 DNA sequence: TGTGCCAGCAGACCGGGACAGGGGAACACCGGGGAGCTGTTTTTT.

The chain couples TRBV6-5 to TRBJ2-6; D call uncertain. The germline gives CDR1 MNHEY, CDR2 SVGAGI. This CDR3 has 15 residues. V was pared by 7 bases and J by 3 bases, with 13 bases between. The CDR3 nucleotides are TGTGCCAGCACCCCCGCCCTCGGTGGGGCCAACGTCCTGACTTTC. Its protein is CASTPALGGANVLTF.

This rearrangement joins TRBV28 to TRBJ2-7; D may match TRBD1 or TRBD2 (6 bases each). This CDR3 has 17 residues. Germline assignment: CDR1 MDHEN and CDR2 SYDVKM. V was trimmed by 3 bases and J by 3 bases, leaving 21 bases between them. The CDR3 nucleotides read TGTGCCAGCAGTTTTTTCGGGGGCTTGGGGGTTTACTACGAGCAGTACTTC. It codes for CASSFFGGLGVYYEQYF.